This passage covers 25 T cell receptor beta chains from one sample sequenced in a study of early T cells in non-severe SARS-CoV-2 infection. From the 5' RACE reads, TCRdb called clonotypes with MiXCR, one entry per CDR3 protein. The sample has roughly 56,000 distinct CDR3 sequences, roughly a tenth seen once; the top ten hold 1.2%. Sequencing was performed on whole blood. All receptors derive from an adult who was a healthcare worker with PCR-confirmed SARS-CoV-2 infection or an uninfected control (not recorded which).

In its sample, this clonotype was seen many times. The chain couples TRBV29-1 to TRBJ1-1; D not resolved. The germline V gene encodes CDR1 SQVTM and CDR2 ANQGSEA. This CDR3 spans 15 amino acids. V was shortened by 8 bases and J by 0 bases, with 19 bases between the two germline ends. The CDR3 loop reads CSSLGAGMMNTEAFF. The CDR3 DNA is TGCAGCAGTTTAGGTGCTGGCATGATGAACACTGAAGCTTTCTTT.

This clonotype has a handful of counts. The rearrangement joins TRBV10-2 to TRBJ2-2, with 7 bases lining up with TRBD1. The CDR3 is 13 residues long. Germline assignment: CDR1 WSHSY and CDR2 SAAADI. V shed 6 bases and J 6 bases; nucleotides not matched to a gene: 4. DNA for the CDR3: TGCGCCAGCAGGGACAGGAGTTCCGGGGAGCTGTTTTTT. It encodes CASRDRSSGELFF.

The V gene is TRBV5-1, the J gene TRBJ2-6; the match to TRBD1 covers 9 bases. CDR1 and CDR2 (germline): SGHRS, YFSETQ. The V segment lost 7 bases and the J segment 1 base; nucleotides outside the gene matches: 6. CDR3 length equals 16 residues. The CDR3, as DNA: TGCGCCAGCTTCAGGACAGGGGAGTCTGGGGCCAACGTCCTGACTTTC. This codes for CASFRTGESGANVLTF. Full variable domain (outside the CDR3, taken from reference TRBV5-1 and TRBJ2-6): KAGVTQTPRYLIKTRGQQVTLSCSPISGHRSVSWYQQTPGQGLQFLFEYFSETQRNKGNFPGRFSGRQFSNSRSEMNVSTLELGDSALYLCASFRTGESGANVLTFGAGSRLTVL.

This clonotype was seen a few times. The chain recombines TRBV6-1 with TRBJ1-1, with unresolved D. CDR3 size: 14 residues. CDR1 MNHNS and CDR2 SASEGT come from the germline V gene. V lost 4 bases to trimming and J lost 0 bases, with 9 bases between them. CDR3 bases: TGTGCCAGCAGTGCCGGAGGGATGAACACTGAAGCTTTCTTT. This encodes CASSAGGMNTEAFF.

A few counts support this clonotype. V usage is TRBV11-2 and J usage is TRBJ2-3; TRBD1 matches at 8 bases. The germline CDR1 and CDR2 sequences are SGHAT and FQNNGV. This CDR3 spans 14 amino acids. V shed 8 bases and J 4 bases; nucleotides not matched to a gene: 8. CDR3 coding DNA: TGTGCCAGCTCAGGACAGGGTAGGCCAGATACGCAGTATTTT. It specifies CASSGQGRPDTQYF.

This clonotype was counted a few times. The chain carries TRBV2 and TRBJ1-1, with D maybe TRBD1 (6 bases). This CDR3 spans 14 amino acids. Germline CDR1 is SNHLY and CDR2 is FYNNEI. V was pared by 6 bases and J by 1 base, with 12 bases between. As DNA, the CDR3 is TGTGCCAGCAGCCCAACGACAGGGAACACTGAAGCTTTCTTT. It specifies CASSPTTGNTEAFF. The whole variable domain, remainder taken from reference TRBV2 and TRBJ1-1, is EPEVTQTPSHQVTQMGQEVILRCVPISNHLYFYWYRQILGQKVEFLVSFYNNEISEKSEIFDDQFSVERPDGSNFTLKIRSTKLEDSAMYFCASSPTTGNTEAFFGQGTRLTVV.

V and J are TRBV6-5 and TRBJ2-3; 8 nucleotides agree with TRBD1. The CDR3 has 17 amino acids. V was pared by 0 bases and J by 2 bases, with 7 bases of the junction left unmatched. Germline lookup yields CDR1 MNHEY and CDR2 SVGAGI. Here the CDR3 reads CASSYSIQGAITDTQYF. CDR3 bases: TGTGCCAGCAGTTACTCGATTCAGGGGGCTATCACAGATACGCAGTATTTT.

The rearrangement uses TRBV6-4 and TRBJ2-1; 12 bases align to TRBD2. Germline V lookup: CDR1 MRHNA, CDR2 SNTAGT. Trimming took 3 bases from V and 6 from J; bases not matched to a gene: 6. The CDR3 sequence is 16 residues long. CDR3 sequence (DNA): TGTGCCAGCAGTGAGTCGGGACTAGCGGGCTCCAATGAGCAGTTCTTC. Residues: CASSESGLAGSNEQFF.

This clonotype has ten or more counts. This chain joins TRBV7-3 and TRBJ2-3; D is unresolved. Germline CDR1 and CDR2: SGHTA and FQGTGA. The length of the CDR3 is 13 residues. Trimming cost V 1 base and J 6 bases, with 8 bases left between them. Here the CDR3 DNA reads TGTGCCAGCAGCTTAAGTCCTTCCGATACGCAGTATTTT. It translates to CASSLSPSDTQYF.

This clonotype was recorded a few times. The rearrangement links TRBV29-1 to TRBJ1-2; tentatively, D is TRBD1 (5 bases). CDR3 length: 11 amino acids. V lost 4 bases and J lost 2, with 5 bases in between. Germline-derived CDR1 and CDR2 are SQVTM and ANQGSEA. The CDR3: CSVGQNYGYTF. The CDR3 DNA reads as TGCAGCGTTGGACAGAACTATGGCTACACCTTC.

Only a few counts were recorded for this clonotype. J is TRBJ1-2 and V is TRBV2; the D is unclear. Trimming cost V 3 bases and J 4 bases, with 6 bases left between them. The CDR3 is 12 residues long. CDR1 and CDR2 from the germline V gene are SNHLY and FYNNEI. The CDR3 reads CASSDPPYGYTF. For the CDR3, the DNA is TGTGCCAGCAGTGACCCCCCCTATGGCTACACCTTC.

CDR3 in amino acids: CASSFRLADTQYF. The CDR3 DNA follows: TGTGCCAGCAGCTTTAGACTTGCAGATACGCAGTATTTT. The rearrangement links TRBV7-6 to TRBJ2-3; no firm D call. Germline V gene lookup returns CDR1 SGHVS and CDR2 FNYEAQ. CDR3 length: 13 amino acids. Between the trimmed V and J ends, which lost 3 bases and 4 bases, there was a span of 8 bases.

This sequence joins TRBV30 and TRBJ1-1, with 9 bases that match TRBD1. CDR1 is GTSNPN and CDR2 is SVGIG in the germline V gene (reference sequence). V lost 4 bases, J lost 4 bases, and 4 bases stayed unmatched. The CDR3 consists of 13 residues. CDR3 in amino acids: CAWNRGLGTEAFF. The CDR3 coding sequence is TGTGCCTGGAACAGGGGGCTGGGCACTGAAGCTTTCTTT.

This clonotype was recorded a few times. The V gene is TRBV18, the J gene TRBJ2-3; TRBD1 agrees at 7 bases. The CDR3 length is 14 residues. CDR1 and CDR2 (germline): KGHSH, LQKENI. V lost 4 bases, J lost 5 bases, and 6 bases stayed unmatched. The chain's CDR3 is CASSRGQAEDTQYF. CDR3 sequence (DNA): TGTGCCAGCTCACGCGGACAGGCCGAAGATACGCAGTATTTT.

This clonotype was found many times. The chain uses TRBV28 and TRBJ2-4, with TRBD1 matching 10 bases. The CDR3 length is 15 residues. CDR1 and CDR2 (germline): MDHEN, SYDVKM. Trimming removed 8 bases from V and 2 bases from J; junction bases left unmatched: 6. CDR3 protein: CASRGTGVTKNIQYF. The CDR3 nucleotides read TGTGCCAGCCGCGGGACAGGGGTTACCAAAAACATTCAGTACTTC.

This clonotype was detected a few times. The rearrangement uses TRBV7-6 and TRBJ1-1, with D unclear. Germline V gene data show CDR1 as SGHVS and CDR2 as FNYEAQ. The germline V and J ends were trimmed by 4 bases and 0 bases, with 24 bases remaining between them. The CDR3 length is 19 residues. The CDR3 loop reads CASSSRPTKAATLNTEAFF. The CDR3 DNA follows: TGTGCCAGCAGCTCTAGACCCACAAAGGCCGCTACGCTGAACACTGAAGCTTTCTTT. Looking up the rest from reference TRBV7-6 and TRBJ1-1 gives the full variable domain: GAGVSQSPRYKVTKRGQDVALRCDPISGHVSLYWYRQALGQGPEFLTYFNYEAQQDKSGLPNDRFSAERPEGSISTLTIQRTEQRDSAMYRCASSSRPTKAATLNTEAFFGQGTRLTVV.

J is TRBJ2-7 and V is TRBV21-1; the D call in the table, TRBD2, was not verified against the DNA. TRBV21-1 is shown as a pseudogene. The CDR3 sequence is 16 residues long. In DNA form, the CDR3 reads TGTGCCAGCAGCAAAGTCAGGGGACTAGCTCGGTGCGAGCAGTACGTC. It translates to CASSKVRGLARCEQYV.

J is TRBJ2-3 and V is TRBV11-2, with D possibly being TRBD1 or TRBD2 (5 bases each). This CDR3 is built from 14 residues. CDR1 and CDR2 from the germline V gene are SGHAT and FQNNGV. Deletions cut 5 bases from V and 0 bases from J, with 9 bases between. The CDR3 here is CASSKRDSTDTQYF. CDR3 sequence (DNA): TGTGCCAGCAGCAAAAGGGACAGCACAGATACGCAGTATTTT.

The CDR3 DNA follows: TGCAGCGTAACACAGGGGGCGGACTATGGCTACACCTTC. Translation gives CSVTQGADYGYTF. V gene TRBV29-1 combines with J gene TRBJ1-2; 9 nucleotides line up with TRBD1. This CDR3 has 13 residues. Germline values: CDR1 SQVTM, CDR2 ANQGSEA. J was trimmed by 3 bases and V by 6 bases; bases with no gene match: 5.

This clonotype was counted between two and nine times. The chain couples TRBV5-1 to TRBJ2-6; D is possibly TRBD1 or TRBD2 (5 bases each). V shed 0 bases and J shed 2 bases, with 9 bases lying between them. Germline V gene sequence: CDR1 SGHRS, CDR2 YFSETQ. The CDR3 is made up of 16 amino acids. CDR3 DNA: TGCGCCAGCAGCTTGGTATCGGGGCCTGGGGCCAACGTCCTGACTTTC. Its protein product is CASSLVSGPGANVLTF.

There are a few counts of this clonotype. V is TRBV19 and J is TRBJ1-2; TRBD1 agrees at 7 bases. V lost 4 bases, J lost 3 bases, and 8 bases stayed unmatched. There are 15 residues in the CDR3. Germline-derived CDR1 and CDR2 are LNHDA and SQIVND (reference sequence). The CDR3 DNA sequence: TGTGCCAGTAGTAGCGAAAGGGGGCAGGACTATGGCTACACCTTC. It yields the protein CASSSERGQDYGYTF. The full variable domain, completed using reference TRBV19 and TRBJ1-2, is DGGITQSPKYLFRKEGQNVTLSCEQNLNHDAMYWYRQDPGQGLRLIYYSQIVNDFQKGDIAEGYSVSREKKESFPLTVTSAQKNPTAFYLCASSSERGQDYGYTFGSGTRLTVV.

This clonotype was seen more than once but under ten times. V gene TRBV7-7 combines with J gene TRBJ2-1; 14 bases line up with TRBD2. J was trimmed by 10 bases and V by 2 bases; bases with no gene match: 7. The germline V gene has CDR1 SSHAT and CDR2 FNYEAQ (reference sequence). The CDR3 loop spans 16 amino acids. CDR3 residues: CASSLSGTSGGEEQFF. The DNA of the CDR3 is TGTGCCAGCAGCTTATCTGGGACTAGCGGGGGTGAAGAGCAGTTCTTC.

The chain recombines TRBV27 with TRBJ2-2; 7 bases are a match to TRBD1. CDR1 is MNHEY, CDR2 SMNVEV, per germline (reference sequence). The CDR3 runs 14 residues. Germline trimming cut 6 bases from V and 8 bases from J; bases unmatched to any gene: 9. The CDR3 region is CASSPLQGRGELFF. CDR3 nucleotides: TGTGCCAGCAGCCCCCTACAGGGGAGAGGGGAGCTGTTTTTT.

This clonotype was seen ten or more times. This chain links TRBV11-2 with TRBJ2-1; D call uncertain. The V and J ends lost 6 bases and 6 bases respectively, with 12 bases between them. This CDR3 contains 13 residues. The V gene's germline CDR1 is SGHAT and CDR2 FQNNGV. CDR3 bases: TGTGCCAGCAGACCAAAGCAAGTCAATGAGCAGTTCTTC. As protein: CASRPKQVNEQFF.

The chain couples TRBV5-4 to TRBJ2-3; the D is unclear. The germline V gene has CDR1 SGHNT and CDR2 YYREEE (reference sequence). The CDR3 has 15 amino acids. The V and J ends lost 0 bases and 1 base respectively, with 9 bases between them. The CDR3 nucleotides read TGTGCCAGCAGCTTGGAAAAGGCAGGCACAGATACGCAGTATTTT. Residues: CASSLEKAGTDTQYF.